This passage covers 6 T cell receptor beta chains from one sample sequenced in a study of cytomegalovirus exposure and HLA in healthy donors. Generated by immunoSEQ multiplex PCR, the TCRdb table keeps only in-frame clones and is missing some. The data show 70,000 or so clones, around 93% seen once. Sequenced material: PBMCs. The receptors stem from a man aged 18-30 years in good health and CMV-seronegative.

In the case of this clone: The sample carries other DNA sequences with the same CDR3. The rearrangement links TRBV7-3 to TRBJ2-1, with 7 bases matching TRBD1. J gave up 1 base and V 5 bases, and 2 bases lay outside the gene matches. The CDR3 has 14 amino acids. Germline assignment: CDR1 SGHTA and CDR2 FQGTGA. CDR3 sequence reads: CASSPGGSYNEQFF. CDR3 nucleotide sequence: TGTGCCAGCAGCCCAGGGGGTTCCTACAATGAGCAGTTCTTC.

This chain joins TRBV9 and TRBJ2-3, with D possibly being TRBD1 (5 bases). Trimming took 0 bases from V and 2 from J, leaving 10 bases between them. Germline lookup yields CDR1 SGDLS and CDR2 YYNGEE. The CDR3 contains 15 residues. CDR3 coding DNA: TGTGCCAGCAGCGTAGGGGGCCAGGCCACAGATACGCAGTATTTT. It codes for CASSVGGQATDTQYF.

The V and J genes are TRBV7-2 and TRBJ2-1; D is possibly TRBD1 (6 bases). V lost 3 bases and J lost 7, with 19 bases in between. Germline V CDR1 and CDR2: SGHTA, FQGNSA. The CDR3 is made up of 16 amino acids. This CDR3 reads CASSFRGEIEGNEQFF. The CDR3 DNA reads TGTGCCAGCAGCTTCAGGGGTGAGATCGAAGGGAATGAGCAGTTCTTC.

CDR3 nucleotide sequence: TGTGCCAGCACCTCTAGCGGGATGGGCACCGGGGAGCTGTTTTTT. Its protein product is CASTSSGMGTGELFF. This chain uses TRBV6-6 with TRBJ2-2; TRBD2 agrees at 9 bases. CDR1 is MNHNY, CDR2 SVGAGI, per germline (reference sequence). V shed 7 bases, J shed 4 bases, and the junction held 7 bases outside the gene matches. The CDR3 totals 15 residues.

The chain combines TRBV29-1 with TRBJ2-3; D is undetermined. Germline CDR1 and CDR2: SQVTM and ANQGSEA. V was cut by 6 bases and J by 6 bases, with 7 bases left in between. The CDR3 loop spans 10 amino acids. In DNA form, the CDR3 reads TGCAGCGTGTGGCTGGATACGCAGTATTTT. This encodes CSVWLDTQYF.

The chain couples TRBV7-2 to TRBJ1-1; D may be TRBD1 (5 bases). The CDR3 has 17 residues. V gave up 1 base and J gave up 4 bases, with 19 bases separating them. Germline V gene data show CDR1 as SGHTA and CDR2 as FQGNSA. DNA of the CDR3: TGTGCCAGCAGCTTAGAATATTTCGGGTTAGGGGTCACTGAAGCTTTCTTT. The encoded protein is CASSLEYFGLGVTEAFF.